This entry is about one T cell receptor beta chain. Its target is unknown. At one end, the junction sequence differs from germline, possibly due to a read error. The CDR3 consists of 15 residues. Germline V gene lookup returns CDR1 DFQATT and CDR2 SNEGSKA (reference sequence). This sample was taken from a study of blood T cells in healthy people across ages. The study, taken as a whole, reports: CMV status of donors was unknown, possibly confounding expanded clonotype changes.

Combining a sample-barcoded 5' primer with a J-beta primer mix, a second PCR ran for about 7 to 11 cycles. TCRdb analysed the 5' RACE reads with MiXCR anew, one entry per CDR3 protein. Found here are 1.5 million or so distinct CDR3 sequences, approximately 42% of them singletons; the top ten hold approximately 4.1%. This TCR came from a woman under 30 in good health. Material: blood. The genes are TRBV20-1 and TRBJ2-3; 11 bases are shared with TRBD1. The CDR3 DNA follows: TGCAGTGCTAGATGGGACAGGGGGAGCACAGGTACGCAGTATTTT. It encodes CSARWDRGSTGTQYF.